What follows are 23 T cell receptor beta chains derived from one specimen sequenced in a study of cytomegalovirus exposure and HLA in healthy donors (dated 2017 in TCRdb). Library preparation employed the immunoSEQ multiplex PCR assay. The multiplex PCR relied on a mix of 60 forward primers for TCR Vbeta segments and 13 reverse primers for TCR Jbeta segments. TCRdb took this table from immuneACCESS and kept in-frame rearrangements with V and J called. Such tables lack part of the clones; where checked against another copy, unresolved V genes explain under half of the gap, and the rest is unexplained. The sample includes 97,000 or so clones, with 55% to 80% observed a single time. Around 4.8% of the sample lies in the top ten. The specimen was PBMCs. Receptor source: a human donor in good health.

This clone was observed once. This chain links TRBV28 with TRBJ2-1; TRBD1 aligns across 8 bases. J gave up 4 bases and V 5 bases, and 10 bases lay outside the gene matches. The CDR3 is 16 amino acids. Germline assignment: CDR1 MDHEN and CDR2 SYDVKM. In DNA, the CDR3 is TGTGCCAGCAGTCCTATAGGGACAGGTGATTACAATGAGCAGTTCTTC. It is translated as CASSPIGTGDYNEQFF.

The chain uses TRBV6-1 and TRBJ2-3; 8 positions match TRBD2. Trimming at V came to 1 base and at J to 6 bases, leaving 6 bases not matched to a gene. Germline CDR1 MNHNS, CDR2 SASEGT. The CDR3 length is 15 residues. CDR3 sequence: CASSEGRTSIDTQYF. The CDR3 DNA follows: TGTGCCAGCAGTGAAGGCAGGACTAGCATTGATACGCAGTATTTT.

This clone was counted between two and nine times. V usage is TRBV4-1 and J usage is TRBJ2-1, with 9 bases lining up with TRBD2. J was trimmed by 6 bases and V by 3 bases; bases with no gene match: 6. The CDR3 runs to 15 residues. Germline V gene lookup returns CDR1 MGHRA and CDR2 YSYEKL. DNA for the CDR3: TGCGCCAGCAGCCAGACTAGCGGCCTTGGCAATGAGCAGTTCTTC. It translates to CASSQTSGLGNEQFF.

This clone was seen a handful of times. V and J are TRBV6-1 and TRBJ2-3, with D uncertain. V gave up 2 bases and J gave up 5 bases, with 14 bases separating them. Germline V CDR1 and CDR2: MNHNS, SASEGT. This CDR3 has 15 residues. The CDR3 loop is CASSERVAHIDTQYF. DNA of the CDR3: TGTGCCAGCAGTGAACGGGTTGCCCACATAGATACGCAGTATTTT.

The V gene is TRBV7-6, the J gene TRBJ2-1, with 10 bases matching TRBD2. Trimming at V came to 5 bases and at J to 2 bases, leaving 3 bases not matched to a gene. Germline V gives CDR1 SGHVS, CDR2 FNYEAQ. This CDR3 comprises 15 residues. The CDR3 coding sequence is TGTGCCAGCAGCCTCACTAGCGGGGCCTACAATGAGCAGTTCTTC. It specifies CASSLTSGAYNEQFF.

This clone was seen more than once but under ten times. The genes are TRBV28 and TRBJ1-1; D possibly corresponds to TRBD1 (5 bases). Germline V gene sequence: CDR1 MDHEN, CDR2 SYDVKM. There are 15 residues in the CDR3. The germline V and J ends were trimmed by 7 bases and 4 bases, with 19 bases remaining between them. CDR3 DNA sequence: TGTGCCAGCACCCATAGTGACAGCTTCGTCACTGAAGCTTTCTTT. Protein product: CASTHSDSFVTEAFF.

This clone was seen a handful of times. The chain uses TRBV7-3 and TRBJ2-7; 12 bases fit TRBD2. The CDR3 loop spans 15 amino acids. Looked up from germline, CDR1 is SGHTA and CDR2 is FQGTGA. V trimming: 4 bases; J trimming: 7 bases; junction bases outside the gene matches: 8. The CDR3 region is CASSSSGRAFGEQYF. The CDR3 DNA reads as TGTGCCAGCAGCTCTAGCGGGAGGGCCTTTGGGGAGCAGTACTTC.

This rearrangement joins TRBV6-5 to TRBJ2-7, with D possibly TRBD2 on 7 matching bases. Trimming removed 1 base from V and 2 bases from J, with 12 bases in between. This CDR3 region has 15 residues. Per germline, CDR1 MNHEY and CDR2 SVGAGI. The CDR3 nucleotides read TGTGCCAGCAGTTACTTCCGGGGGGCTACCTACGAGCAGTACTTC. Translated: CASSYFRGATYEQYF.

The V call is TRBV11-2, the J call TRBJ2-5; the D gene is possibly TRBD2 (5 bases). Germline V CDR1 and CDR2: SGHAT, FQNNGV. The CDR3 totals 13 residues. V was pared by 4 bases and J by 5 bases, with 11 bases between. DNA for the CDR3: TGTGCCAGCAGCTCCCCCTCTAGCGAGACCCAGTACTTC. Amino acids: CASSSPSSETQYF.

The chain recombines TRBV27 with TRBJ2-1; D might be TRBD2 (5 bases). The CDR3 totals 13 residues. V was trimmed by 6 bases and J by 8 bases, leaving 14 bases between them. The germline CDR1 and CDR2 sequences are MNHEY and SMNVEV (reference sequence). CDR3 protein: CASSPPGLDEQFF. The CDR3 nucleotides are TGTGCCAGCAGCCCACCGGGATTGGATGAGCAGTTCTTC.

The chain employs TRBV19 and TRBJ1-1; D is unresolved. CDR1 and CDR2 from the germline V gene are LNHDA and SQIVND (reference sequence). The CDR3 contains 13 residues. The V end lost 1 base, the J end lost 2 bases, and 5 bases lay between the germline ends. CDR3: CASSIALNTEAFF. In nucleotides, the CDR3 is TGTGCCAGTAGTATAGCCCTCAACACTGAAGCTTTCTTT.

The CDR3 DNA follows: TGTGCCAGCAGTGCCAGGGTACCGCAAGAGACCCAGTACTTC. The encoded protein is CASSARVPQETQYF. The chain carries TRBV28 and TRBJ2-5, with D possibly being TRBD1 (5 bases). The CDR3 is 14 residues long. Germline CDR1 MDHEN, CDR2 SYDVKM. The V end lost 5 bases, the J end lost 2 bases, and 12 bases lay between the germline ends.

This clone was observed a handful of times. This chain uses TRBV7-2 with TRBJ1-3, with D possibly TRBD1 on 6 matching bases. The germline gives CDR1 SGHTA, CDR2 FQGNSA. The CDR3 totals 16 residues. V gave up 7 bases and J gave up 0 bases, with 16 bases separating them. For the CDR3, the DNA is TGTGCCAGCACGGCTAACAGGGCAAGCTCTGGAAACACCATATATTTT. Encoded protein: CASTANRASSGNTIYF. Together with reference TRBV7-2 and TRBJ1-3, the CDR3 gives the full variable domain: GAGVSQSPSNKVTEKGKDVELRCDPISGHTALYWYRQSLGQGLEFLIYFQGNSAPDKSGLPSDRFSAERTGGSVSTLTIQRTQQEDSAVYLCASTANRASSGNTIYFGEGSWLTVV.

The sample holds a few counts of this clone. The J gene is TRBJ2-5, the V gene TRBV6-5; possible D gene TRBD1, 6 bases. Trimming stripped 6 bases from V and 5 bases from J, with 19 bases between. The CDR3 totals 15 residues. Germline V gene lookup returns CDR1 MNHEY and CDR2 SVGAGI. CDR3 in DNA: TGTGCCAGCAGCCTCGGGACATCTGAGGGGGAGACCCAGTACTTC. Its protein is CASSLGTSEGETQYF.

This clone has more than one count but fewer than ten. The chain couples TRBV4-1 to TRBJ1-5, with D tentatively TRBD1 (5 bases). Trimming stripped 1 base from V and 1 base from J, with 17 bases between. Germline-derived CDR1 and CDR2 are MGHRA and YSYEKL. The CDR3 has 18 amino acids. The CDR3: CASSQVYPRGESNQPQHF. CDR3 sequence (DNA): TGCGCCAGCAGCCAAGTTTACCCGCGGGGGGAAAGCAATCAGCCCCAGCATTTT.

Written as DNA, the CDR3 is TGTGCCAGCAGTTTCTTATGGACTAGCACAGATACGCAGTATTTT. Residues: CASSFLWTSTDTQYF. The chain employs TRBV27 and TRBJ2-3, with D possibly TRBD2 on 5 matching bases. This CDR3 has 15 amino acids. The germline V gene has CDR1 MNHEY and CDR2 SMNVEV (reference sequence). V lost 3 bases and J 0 bases, leaving 10 bases between the germline ends.

V usage is TRBV4-2 and J usage is TRBJ2-1; 7 bases fit TRBD2. CDR1 is LGHNA and CDR2 is YNFKEQ in the germline V gene. The CDR3 sequence is 16 residues long. Losses at the gene ends were 0 bases for V and 2 bases for J; bases not matched to a gene: 4. The CDR3 bases are TGTGCCAGCAGCCAAGAGCCGGGGGGACCCTACAATGAGCAGTTCTTC. As protein: CASSQEPGGPYNEQFF.

The count of this clone is one. The chain employs TRBV6-5 and TRBJ1-2; D unresolved. With 0 bases removed from V and 1 base from J, the gap between germline ends came to 9 bases. The CDR3 runs 15 residues. The germline V gene encodes CDR1 MNHEY and CDR2 SVGAGI. The CDR3 loop is CASSYSNRFNYGYTF. In nucleotides, the CDR3 is TGTGCCAGCAGTTACTCGAATCGGTTTAACTATGGCTACACCTTC.

This clone was detected a few times. The V gene is TRBV6-5, the J gene TRBJ1-5, with TRBD1 matching over 7 bases. The CDR3 has 14 amino acids. J lost 1 base, V lost 6 bases, and 3 bases had no gene match. CDR1 and CDR2 from the germline V gene are MNHEY and SVGAGI. Written as DNA, the CDR3 is TGTGCCAGCAGGACAGGGATGAGCAATCAGCCCCAGCATTTT. It codes for CASRTGMSNQPQHF.

The chain employs TRBV19 and TRBJ1-1; the D gene is possibly TRBD1 (6 bases). Trimming stripped 5 bases from V and 3 bases from J, with 10 bases between. This CDR3 has 13 amino acids. Germline V gene data show CDR1 as LNHDA and CDR2 as SQIVND (reference sequence). CDR3: CASSWTVHTEAFF. CDR3 bases: TGTGCCAGTAGTTGGACAGTCCACACTGAAGCTTTCTTT.

V usage is TRBV7-9 and J usage is TRBJ1-2; D remains ambiguous. The CDR3 contains 14 residues. V gave up 3 bases and J gave up 1 base, with 9 bases separating them. Germline V lookup: CDR1 SEHNR, CDR2 FQNEAQ (reference sequence). CDR3 DNA sequence: TGTGCCAGCAGCTTTTCCGACATTAACTATGGCTACACCTTC. Translation gives CASSFSDINYGYTF.

This rearrangement joins TRBV6-5 to TRBJ2-3; D may be TRBD2 (6 bases). Trimming left V 4 bases short and J 4 bases short, with 12 bases between. The germline CDR1 and CDR2 sequences are MNHEY and SVGAGI. This CDR3 comprises 14 residues. In DNA, the CDR3 is TGTGCCAGCAGTTCCGGTGGCGGGGCAGATACGCAGTATTTT. Protein: CASSSGGGADTQYF.

This clone appeared once. The rearrangement links TRBV27 to TRBJ2-3; TRBD2 matches 7 bases. Germline trimming cut 5 bases from V and 1 base from J; bases unmatched to any gene: 9. Germline loops: CDR1 MNHEY, CDR2 SMNVEV (reference sequence). The CDR3 spans 16 residues. DNA of the CDR3: TGTGCCAGCAGTGGCCCCCGGACTAGACGCACAGATACGCAGTATTTT. Translated, it gives CASSGPRTRRTDTQYF.